Each of the 14 T cell receptor beta chains below was sequenced from the same sample in a study of blood T cell repertoires in COVID-19. Produced via immunoSEQ multiplex PCR; TCRdb's table is partial and in-frame only. In the table there are about 200,000 clones, roughly 94% of which are singletons. Specimen: peripheral blood. All receptors come from a man aged 25-45 years with COVID-19, enrolled during active disease.

V usage is TRBV19 and J usage is TRBJ2-3; D gene unclear. CDR1 and CDR2 from the germline V gene are LNHDA and SQIVND (reference sequence). Trimming took 8 bases from V and 0 from J, leaving 9 bases between them. This CDR3 spans 13 amino acids. The CDR3 reads CASYSFSTDTQYF. The CDR3 DNA reads as TGTGCCAGTTACAGTTTTAGCACAGATACGCAGTATTTT.

The chain couples TRBV29-1 to TRBJ2-5; D gene unclear. The CDR3 extends over 13 amino acids. V was clipped by 3 bases and J by 1 base, with 9 bases between them. Germline V lookup: CDR1 SQVTM, CDR2 ANQGSEA. The CDR3 spells CSVDASGQETQYF. The CDR3 nucleotides are TGCAGCGTTGACGCTTCAGGCCAAGAGACCCAGTACTTC.

V usage is TRBV5-4 and J usage is TRBJ2-5, with D possibly matching TRBD2 (6 bases). Germline V gene data show CDR1 as SGHNT and CDR2 as YYREEE (reference sequence). The V gene lost 4 bases and the J gene lost 4 bases, with 11 bases spanning the gap. The length of the CDR3 is 13 residues. The CDR3 region has the DNA TGTGCCAGCAGCGTTACTAGCCCAGAGACCCAGTACTTC. Protein product: CASSVTSPETQYF.

The rearrangement joins TRBV6-5 to TRBJ1-2; D ambiguous. Trimming pared 6 bases from V and 5 bases from J, leaving 10 bases between. The germline V gene has CDR1 MNHEY and CDR2 SVGAGI. This CDR3 comprises 12 residues. This CDR3 reads CASSLLGYGYTF. CDR3 sequence (DNA): TGTGCCAGCAGCCTACTCGGGTATGGCTACACCTTC.

The chain joins TRBV6-5 to TRBJ1-2; TRBD1 is a possible D gene (6 bases). Germline V gene data show CDR1 as MNHEY and CDR2 as SVGAGI. Trimming removed 5 bases at V and 4 bases at J, with 11 bases between. There are 13 residues in the CDR3. The DNA for the CDR3 is TGTGCCAGCAGTACCAGGACAGTCTATGGCTACACCTTC. Translated, it gives CASSTRTVYGYTF.

The chain has TRBV5-6 and TRBJ1-1, with 9 bases that match TRBD1. Trimming cost V 5 bases and J 1 base; bases outside gene matches: 3. Germline assignment: CDR1 SGHDT and CDR2 YYEEEE. The CDR3 runs 14 residues. The CDR3 loop is CASRGTGRNTEAFF. For the CDR3, the DNA is TGTGCCAGCAGGGGGACAGGGAGGAACACTGAAGCTTTCTTT.

This chain's CDR3 is CASRNPRSSGNTIYF. The CDR3, as DNA: TGTGCCAGTAGAAACCCGAGGAGCTCTGGAAACACCATATATTTT. The V call is TRBV19, the J call TRBJ1-3; D ambiguous. V lost 6 bases to trimming and J lost 0 bases, with 12 bases between them. The V gene's germline CDR1 is LNHDA and CDR2 SQIVND (reference sequence). The CDR3 loop spans 15 amino acids.

The rearrangement links TRBV19 to TRBJ1-1; a weak D match, TRBD1 (5 bases). The CDR3 runs 14 residues. CDR1 LNHDA and CDR2 SQIVND come from the germline V gene (reference sequence). Trimming removed 4 bases at V and 1 base at J, with 10 bases between. As DNA, the CDR3 is TGTGCCAGTAGTACCAGGGCTAAGAACACTGAAGCTTTCTTT. Translation: CASSTRAKNTEAFF.

The V call is TRBV5-6, the J call TRBJ2-7; no firm D call. V was clipped by 3 bases and J by 4 bases, with 14 bases between them. Germline V gene data show CDR1 as SGHDT and CDR2 as YYEEEE. This CDR3 has 14 amino acids. This CDR3 reads CASSSAGIVYEQYF. CDR3 nucleotides: TGTGCCAGCAGCTCAGCAGGCATTGTGTACGAGCAGTACTTC.

The chain employs TRBV28 and TRBJ1-1; D is ambiguous. CDR1 is MDHEN and CDR2 is SYDVKM in the germline V gene. The CDR3 has 12 amino acids. V was shortened by 4 bases and J by 4 bases, with 7 bases between the two germline ends. CDR3 DNA: TGTGCCAGCAGTTCCGGGAGCACTGAAGCTTTCTTT. Its protein is CASSSGSTEAFF.

The chain is built from TRBV24-1 and TRBJ2-1; 11 bases map to TRBD2. J gave up 10 bases and V 8 bases, and 9 bases lay outside the gene matches. CDR3 length equals 14 residues. Germline CDR1 reads KGHDR; CDR2 reads SFDVKD. The CDR3 DNA reads TGTGCCACCATGGGTAGCGGGGGGGTAGGGGAGCAGTTCTTC. Amino acids: CATMGSGGVGEQFF.

About this clone itself: Other DNA variants within this sample encode the same CDR3. The chain recombines TRBV6-5 with TRBJ1-5; 7 bases match TRBD1. Germline lookup yields CDR1 MNHEY and CDR2 SVGAGI. Trimming removed 6 bases from V and 2 bases from J; junction bases left unmatched: 4. The CDR3 has 14 amino acids. Written as DNA, the CDR3 is TGTGCCAGCAGACCCACAGGGGGCAATCAGCCCCAGCATTTT. Translating it yields CASRPTGGNQPQHF.

The chain carries TRBV9 and TRBJ2-3, with D maybe TRBD1 (7 bases). The CDR3 length is 15 residues. Germline V gene data show CDR1 as SGDLS and CDR2 as YYNGEE. V was pared by 3 bases and J by 0 bases, with 11 bases between. The chain's CDR3 is CASSAPGGSTDTQYF. The CDR3 nucleotides are TGTGCCAGCAGCGCCCCAGGGGGGAGCACAGATACGCAGTATTTT.

The chain recombines TRBV6-5 with TRBJ1-6; weak D call: TRBD1 (5 bases). Trimming removed 4 bases at V and 6 bases at J, with 13 bases between. The CDR3 is made up of 15 amino acids. Germline lookup yields CDR1 MNHEY and CDR2 SVGAGI. The CDR3 loop reads CASSSPGLLNSPLHF. Here the CDR3 DNA reads TGTGCCAGCAGTTCACCGGGACTGCTTAATTCACCCCTCCACTTT.